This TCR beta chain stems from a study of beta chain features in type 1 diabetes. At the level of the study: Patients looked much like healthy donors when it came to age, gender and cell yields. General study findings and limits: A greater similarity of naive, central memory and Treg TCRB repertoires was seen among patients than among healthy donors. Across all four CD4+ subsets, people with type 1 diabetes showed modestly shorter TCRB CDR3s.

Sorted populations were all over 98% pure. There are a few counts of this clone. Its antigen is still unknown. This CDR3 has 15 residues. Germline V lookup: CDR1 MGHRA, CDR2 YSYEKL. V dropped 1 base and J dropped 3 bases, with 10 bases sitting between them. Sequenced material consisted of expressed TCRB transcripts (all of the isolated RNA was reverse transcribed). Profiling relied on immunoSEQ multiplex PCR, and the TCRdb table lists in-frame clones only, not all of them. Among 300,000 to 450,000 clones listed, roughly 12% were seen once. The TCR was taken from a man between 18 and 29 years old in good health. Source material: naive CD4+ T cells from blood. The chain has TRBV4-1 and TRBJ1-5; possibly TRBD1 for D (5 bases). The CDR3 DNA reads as TGCGCCAGCAGCCAAGTGCGGGGACCCAATCAGCCCCAGCATTTT. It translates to CASSQVRGPNQPQHF.